This TCR beta chain was captured by sequencing in a study of PD-1 blockade in classical Hodgkin lymphoma. Whole-study findings and limits: Patients who responded completely had about the same baseline diversity as newly diagnosed patients. It was CD4+ TCR diversity, not CD8+, that rose significantly by C4D1.

Profiled with immunoSEQ multiplex PCR; TCRdb holds only in-frame clones, not every one. The sample holds 90,000 to 120,000 clones, 80% to 90% seen once. Notes on this clone: Its antigen is still unknown.

The CDR3 runs to 11 residues. V lost 3 bases and J 8 bases, leaving 8 bases between the germline ends. The germline V gene encodes CDR1 GTSNPN and CDR2 SVGIG (reference sequence). Each of the patients experienced relapse following autologous stem cell transplantation, and their brentuximab vedotin exposure differed. V gene TRBV30 combines with J gene TRBJ2-1, with D perhaps matching TRBD2 (5 bases). This sample comprised peripheral blood mononuclear cells (PBMCs), obtained before the second cycle of nivolumab. This clonotype was obtained from a human donor with classical Hodgkin lymphoma. CDR3 region: CAWSGNYEQFF. The CDR3 region has the DNA TGTGCCTGGAGCGGGAACTATGAGCAGTTCTTC.